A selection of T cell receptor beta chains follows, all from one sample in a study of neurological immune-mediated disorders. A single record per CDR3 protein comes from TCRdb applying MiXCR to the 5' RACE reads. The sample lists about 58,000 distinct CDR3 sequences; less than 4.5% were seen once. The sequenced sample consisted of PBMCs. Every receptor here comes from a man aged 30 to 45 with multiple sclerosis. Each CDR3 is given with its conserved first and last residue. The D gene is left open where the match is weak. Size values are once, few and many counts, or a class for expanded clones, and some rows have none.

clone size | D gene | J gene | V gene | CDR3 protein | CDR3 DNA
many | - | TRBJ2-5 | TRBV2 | CATTSWGSQETQYF | TGTGCCACGACCAGTTGGGGCTCACAAGAGACCCAGTACTTC
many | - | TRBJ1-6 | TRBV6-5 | CASSYPGVSSPLNF | TGTGCCAGCAGTTACCCAGGGGTTAGTTCACCCCTCAACTTT
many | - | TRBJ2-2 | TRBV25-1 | CASSELGGANTGELFF | TGTGCCAGCAGTGAATTGGGAGGAGCGAACACCGGGGAGCTGTTTTTT
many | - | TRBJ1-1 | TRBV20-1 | CSVPPLLGDTEAFF | TGCAGTGTCCCGCCTCTTCTTGGGGACACTGAAGCTTTCTTT
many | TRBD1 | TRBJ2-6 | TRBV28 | CASSYGDSSGANVLTF | TGTGCCAGCAGTTATGGGGACAGCTCTGGGGCCAACGTCCTGACTTTC
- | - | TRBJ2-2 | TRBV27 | CASSFANTGELFF | TGTGCCAGCAGTTTCGCGAACACCGGGGAGCTGTTTTTT
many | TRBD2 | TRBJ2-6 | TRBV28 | CASSLAGAGANVLTF | TGTGCCAGCAGTTTGGCGGGAGCTGGGGCCAACGTCCTGACTTTC
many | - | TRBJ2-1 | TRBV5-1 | CASSLEAANNEQFF | TGCGCCAGCAGCTTGGAGGCAGCTAACAATGAGCAGTTCTTC
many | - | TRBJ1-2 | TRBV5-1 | CASSLAGYGYTF | TGCGCCAGCAGCTTGGCCGGATACGGCTACACCTTC
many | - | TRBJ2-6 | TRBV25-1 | CASSPPLAANVLTF | TGTGCCAGCAGTCCCCCACTTGCGGCCAACGTCCTGACTTTC
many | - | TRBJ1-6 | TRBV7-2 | CASSLYRGARNSPLHF | TGTGCCAGCAGCTTATATCGGGGGGCGCGAAATTCACCCCTCCACTTT
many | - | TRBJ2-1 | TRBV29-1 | CSVGNSKGYNEQFF | TGCAGCGTTGGCAATTCGAAAGGGTACAATGAGCAGTTCTTC
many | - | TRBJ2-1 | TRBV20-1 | CSARTQETYNEQFF | TGCAGTGCTAGAACCCAGGAAACCTACAATGAGCAGTTCTTC
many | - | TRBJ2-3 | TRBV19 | CASTRTAHTTDTQYF | TGTGCCAGTACGAGGACAGCCCATACCACAGATACGCAGTATTTT
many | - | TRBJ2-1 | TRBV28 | CASRGLSSYNEQFF | TGTGCCAGCAGGGGACTGAGCTCCTACAATGAGCAGTTCTTC
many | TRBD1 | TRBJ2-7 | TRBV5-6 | CASSSTGDYEQYF | TGTGCCAGCAGTTCTACAGGGGACTACGAGCAGTACTTC
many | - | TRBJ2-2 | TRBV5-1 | CASSNLPTNTGELFF | TGCGCCAGCAGCAACCTACCGACGAACACCGGGGAGCTGTTTTTT
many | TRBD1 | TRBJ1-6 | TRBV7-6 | CASSLEGVTGNSPLHF | TGTGCCAGCAGCTTAGAAGGCGTGACAGGGAATTCACCCCTCCACTTT
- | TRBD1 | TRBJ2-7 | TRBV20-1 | CSATRTGIVYEQYF | TGCAGTGCTACGCGGACAGGCATTGTCTACGAGCAGTACTTC
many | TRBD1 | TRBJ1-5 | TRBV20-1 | CSAKRDRGIGNQPQHF | TGCAGTGCTAAACGGGACAGGGGGATTGGTAATCAGCCCCAGCATTTT
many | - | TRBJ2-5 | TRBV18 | CASSLRDLEETQYF | TGTGCCAGCTCACTCCGGGACTTAGAAGAGACCCAGTACTTC
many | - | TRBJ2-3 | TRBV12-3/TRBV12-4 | CASSPLEGQAQYF | TGTGCCAGCAGTCCACTAGAAGGTCAGGCGCAGTATTTT
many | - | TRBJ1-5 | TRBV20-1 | CSARDTGNSNQPQHF | TGCAGTGCTAGAGATACAGGGAATAGCAATCAGCCCCAGCATTTT
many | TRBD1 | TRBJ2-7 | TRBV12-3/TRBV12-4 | CASRRGTGIYEQYF | TGTGCCAGCAGACGCGGGACAGGGATCTACGAGCAGTACTTC
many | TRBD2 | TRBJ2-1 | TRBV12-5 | CASGLRAGGASDEQFF | TGTGCTAGTGGTTTGCGAGCCGGGGGGGCCAGCGATGAGCAGTTCTTC
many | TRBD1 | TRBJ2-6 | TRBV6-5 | CASSYAGQGTSGANVLTF | TGTGCCAGCAGTTACGCGGGACAGGGGACATCCGGGGCCAACGTCCTGACTTTC
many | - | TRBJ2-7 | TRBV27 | CASRLTGRTYEQYF | TGTGCCAGCAGGCTGACAGGACGAACCTACGAGCAGTACTTC
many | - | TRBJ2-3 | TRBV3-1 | CASSQDPVAAESQYF | TGTGCCAGCAGCCAAGACCCAGTGGCGGCAGAGTCTCAGTATTTT
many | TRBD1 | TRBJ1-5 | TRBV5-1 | CASSRTGGSNQPQHF | TGCGCCAGCAGCCGGACAGGCGGGAGCAATCAGCCCCAGCATTTT
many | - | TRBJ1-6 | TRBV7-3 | CASSLEFNSPLHF | TGTGCCAGCAGCTTAGAGTTTAACTCACCCCTCCACTTT
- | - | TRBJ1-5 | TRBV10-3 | CAISEIPGTNQPQNF | TGTGCCATCAGTGAGATCCCGGGGACCAATCAGCCCCAGAATTTT
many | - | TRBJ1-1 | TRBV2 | CASSVVTRATEAFF | TGTGCCAGCAGTGTAGTTACAAGGGCGACTGAAGCTTTCTTT
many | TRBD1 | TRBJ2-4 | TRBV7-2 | CASSFNRGNIQYF | TGTGCCAGCAGCTTTAACAGGGGTAACATTCAGTACTTC
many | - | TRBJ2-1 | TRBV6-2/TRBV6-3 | CASSRSDGVYNEQFF | TGTGCCAGCAGCAGGTCCGATGGGGTTTACAATGAGCAGTTCTTC
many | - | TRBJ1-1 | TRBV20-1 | CSVTRGGNTEAFF | TGCAGTGTTACAAGGGGGGGAAACACTGAAGCTTTCTTT
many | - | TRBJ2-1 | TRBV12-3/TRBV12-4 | CASSRNLGKQFF | TGTGCCAGCAGTCGGAACCTAGGGAAGCAGTTCTTC
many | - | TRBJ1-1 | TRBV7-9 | CASSGTRNGGKMNTEAFF | TGTGCCAGCAGCGGTACGAGAAATGGCGGGAAAATGAACACTGAAGCTTTCTTT
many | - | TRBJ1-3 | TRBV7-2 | CASSYSGGSGNTIYF | TGTGCCAGCAGCTATTCCGGGGGTTCTGGAAACACCATATATTTT
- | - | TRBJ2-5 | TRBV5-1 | CASSSFSEAETQYF | TGCGCCAGCAGCTCCTTTTCAGAAGCAGAGACCCAGTACTTC
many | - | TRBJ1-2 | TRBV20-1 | CSARDRGLYPAYGYTF | TGCAGTGCTAGAGATCGGGGCCTATACCCGGCCTATGGCTACACCTTC
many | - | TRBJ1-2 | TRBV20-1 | CSARRRVAAKKTDYGYTF | TGCAGTGCTAGAAGGAGGGTGGCCGCCAAAAAAACTGACTATGGCTACACCTTC
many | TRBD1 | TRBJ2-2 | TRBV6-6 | CASSYGGQGSTGELFF | TGTGCCAGCAGTTACGGAGGACAGGGCAGCACCGGGGAGCTGTTTTTT
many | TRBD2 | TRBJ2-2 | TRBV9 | CASSVEASGSGTGELFF | TGTGCCAGCAGCGTAGAGGCTAGCGGGAGTGGGACGGGGGAGCTGTTTTTT
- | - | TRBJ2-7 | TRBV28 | CATTPSHEQYF | TGTGCCACCACCCCCTCCCACGAGCAGTACTTC
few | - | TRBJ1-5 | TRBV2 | CASSEARGGAGPQNF | TGTGCCAGCAGTGAAGCGCGTGGCGGCGCAGGGCCCCAGAATTTT
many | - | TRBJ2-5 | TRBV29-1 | CSVMLAPGETQYF | TGCAGCGTTATGCTAGCCCCCGGAGAGACCCAGTACTTC
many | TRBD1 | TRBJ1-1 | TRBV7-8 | CASNRGRGTEAFF | TGTGCCAGCAACAGGGGACGAGGTACTGAAGCTTTCTTT
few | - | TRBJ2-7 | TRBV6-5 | CASSYGDKNYEQYF | TGTGCCAGCAGTTACGGCGACAAGAATTACGAGCAGTACTTC
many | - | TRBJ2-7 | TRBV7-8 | CASSSAPYEQYF | TGTGCCAGCAGCTCCGCCCCTTACGAGCAGTACTTC
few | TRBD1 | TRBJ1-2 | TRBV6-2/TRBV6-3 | CASRSQGARYGYTF | TGTGCCAGCAGATCCCAGGGGGCCCGCTATGGCTACACCTTC
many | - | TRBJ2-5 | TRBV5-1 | CASSLEIQETQYF | TGCGCCAGCAGCTTAGAGATCCAAGAGACCCAGTACTTC
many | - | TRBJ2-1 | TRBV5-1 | CASSLDGAHNEQFF | TGCGCCAGCAGCTTGGACGGGGCCCACAATGAGCAGTTCTTC
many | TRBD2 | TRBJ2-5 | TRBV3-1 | CASSLTGIKREDETQYF | TGTGCCAGCAGCCTTACAGGTATAAAGCGGGAGGACGAGACCCAGTACTTC
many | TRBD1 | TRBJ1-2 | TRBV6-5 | CASSYSMTGKDGYTF | TGTGCCAGCAGTTACTCGATGACAGGGAAAGATGGCTACACCTTC